What follows are 2 T cell receptor beta chains derived from one specimen sequenced in a study of cytomegalovirus exposure and HLA in healthy donors. It was with 60 Vbeta and 13 Jbeta primers that the PCR ran. Profiled with immunoSEQ multiplex PCR; TCRdb holds only in-frame clones, not every one. Of nearly 200,000 clones listed, over 75% are singletons. The sequenced sample was PBMCs. The receptors originated from a boy aged 2 to 9 in good health and CMV-seronegative.

The CDR3 bases are TGTGCCCGGGACAGTGAAGGAGCTAACTATGGCTACACCTTC. Translated, it gives CARDSEGANYGYTF. This chain links TRBV4-2 with TRBJ1-2; 7 bases map to TRBD1. CDR3 length equals 14 residues. CDR1 and CDR2 from the germline V gene are LGHNA and YNFKEQ. The V and J ends lost 11 bases and 0 bases, in that order; junction bases with no gene match: 9.

V is TRBV30 and J is TRBJ1-2; D is possibly TRBD1 (6 bases). V lost 3 bases and J lost 7, with 15 bases in between. The germline CDR1 and CDR2 sequences are GTSNPN and SVGIG (reference sequence). This CDR3 is 13 amino acids long. The CDR3 DNA sequence: TGTGCCTGGAGCCCCGGGGGGGCTAGTGGCTACACCTTC. Protein: CAWSPGGASGYTF.